Sequencing of this T cell receptor (beta chain) was carried out in a study of shared clonotypes between healthy human individuals. Findings and limits, study-wide: A reduction in generation probabilities was seen for non-shared clonotypes relative to those shared by all four donors.

CDR3 length: 13 amino acids. Germline V gene data show CDR1 as SEHNR and CDR2 as FQNEAQ (reference sequence). The V end was cut by 3 bases, the J end by 8 bases, with 8 bases between. The data were produced by immunoSEQ multiplex PCR, yet TCRdb's version contains in-frame clones alone and is incomplete. The table shows about 2.4 million clones, with approximately 93% occurring only once. In regard to this clone: The antigen is not known.

This TCR was sampled from a man between 18 and 29 years old in good health. Some clones in this sample may be carry-over from other donors' samples. The sequenced sample was naive CD4+ T cells from PBMCs. Subset here: CD45RA+ positively selected. The gene calls are TRBV7-9 and TRBJ1-6; tentatively, D is TRBD1 (5 bases). For the CDR3, the DNA is TGTGCCAGCAGCTTTCTAGGGGATTCACCCCTCCACTTT. It encodes CASSFLGDSPLHF. The full variable domain, with the rest looked up from reference TRBV7-9 and TRBJ1-6, is DTGVSQNPRHKITKRGQNVTFRCDPISEHNRLYWYRQTLGQGPEFLTYFQNEAQLEKSRLLSDRFSAERPKGSFSTLEIQRTEQGDSAMYLCASSFLGDSPLHFGNGTRLTVT.